Sequencing of this T cell receptor (beta chain) was carried out in a study of CD8 T cells in Susac syndrome. On the study more broadly: Among the Susac syndrome patients who underwent sequencing, about 6 had clinically active disease, while under 10 of them were in remission.

cDNA came from about 0.5 to 1 ug RNA primed by random hexamers. A multiplex approach, immunoSEQ multiplex PCR, amplified TCR beta CDR3 across 54 Vbeta and 13 Jbeta. Using its own MiXCR run on the immunoSEQ multiplex PCR reads, TCRdb lists one record per CDR3 protein. The sample contains 110,000 to 150,000 distinct CDR3 sequences, approximately 94% of which appear only once. Sequencing of TCR beta was performed on blood CD8+ T cells and on blood CD4+ T cells. Under recently defined diagnostic criteria, the patients with Susac syndrome qualified as having definite or probable disease. Trimming cost V 6 bases and J 1 base; bases outside gene matches: 2. The CDR3 runs 14 residues. The germline gives CDR1 LGHNT, CDR2 FRNRAP.

Sample: CD4+ T cells from PBMCs. This chain uses TRBV12-5 with TRBJ2-3; 9 bases line up with TRBD2. The clonotype was recovered from a human donor with Susac syndrome. Here the CDR3 DNA reads TGTGCTAGTGGGATAGCGGGAGGCACAGATACGCAGTATTTT. It yields the protein CASGIAGGTDTQYF.